The 26 T cell receptor beta chains below were found in one sample sequenced in a study of OX40 agonist ivuxolimab in advanced cancers. The protocol was immunoSEQ multiplex PCR, while the TCRdb copy is restricted to in-frame clones and leaves out a portion. Of 60,000 or so clones listed, more than 75% are singletons. The sample consisted of CD4+ or CD8+ T cells sorted from blood, taken in a trial of the OX40 agonist ivuxolimab. The receptors stem from an adult with an advanced solid tumor such as melanoma, head and neck, liver or kidney cancer.

V gene TRBV7-8 combines with J gene TRBJ2-5; 8 bases map to TRBD1. Germline V lookup: CDR1 SGHVS, CDR2 FQNEAQ. V dropped 4 bases and J dropped 2; count of bases not matched to a gene: 3. CDR3 length: 14 amino acids. CDR3 loop: CASSSGQGQETQYF. The CDR3 DNA reads TGTGCCAGCAGCTCCGGACAGGGACAAGAGACCCAGTACTTC.

This sequence joins TRBV11-2 and TRBJ2-5; 7 bases agree with TRBD1. This CDR3 spans 14 amino acids. The germline CDR1 and CDR2 sequences are SGHAT and FQNNGV. J was trimmed by 5 bases and V by 0 bases; bases with no gene match: 3. CDR3 residues: CASSLEGGWETQYF. The CDR3 bases are TGTGCCAGCAGCTTAGAAGGGGGCTGGGAGACCCAGTACTTC.

V gene TRBV11-2 combines with J gene TRBJ2-5; TRBD2 agrees at 8 bases. This CDR3 region has 16 residues. J lost 2 bases, V lost 3 bases, and 8 bases had no gene match. Germline lookup yields CDR1 SGHAT and CDR2 FQNNGV. DNA for the CDR3: TGTGCCAGCAGCTTTACTAGCGGTTACCGTCAAGAGACCCAGTACTTC. This translates into CASSFTSGYRQETQYF.

V usage is TRBV2 and J usage is TRBJ2-7, with 7 bases matching TRBD1. Germline CDR1 is SNHLY and CDR2 is FYNNEI. The V gene end was trimmed by 7 bases and the J gene end by 2 bases; junction bases not matched to a gene: 8. The CDR3 totals 14 residues. In nucleotides, the CDR3 is TGTGCCAGCATCACGACCGGGACAGCCTACGAGCAGTACTTC. Residues: CASITTGTAYEQYF.

The gene calls are TRBV7-9 and TRBJ1-5; D is possibly TRBD1 (5 bases). Germline V gene data show CDR1 as SEHNR and CDR2 as FQNEAQ (reference sequence). Trimming pared 3 bases from V and 3 bases from J, leaving 9 bases between. The CDR3 runs to 14 residues. CDR3 in amino acids: CASSFGGFNQPQHF. The CDR3 DNA is TGTGCCAGCAGCTTTGGGGGGTTCAATCAGCCCCAGCATTTT.

The J gene is TRBJ2-3, the V gene TRBV28; D possibly corresponds to TRBD1 (5 bases). Germline CDR1 and CDR2: MDHEN and SYDVKM. V was shortened by 7 bases and J by 5 bases, with 13 bases between the two germline ends. CDR3 length equals 13 residues. CDR3 DNA sequence: TGTGCCAGCACCAACCACCAGGGAGATACGCAGTATTTT. Its protein product is CASTNHQGDTQYF. The full variable domain, rest sourced from reference TRBV28 and TRBJ2-3, is DVKVTQSSRYLVKRTGEKVFLECVQDMDHENMFWYRQDPGLGLRLIYFSYDVKMKEKGDIPEGYSVSREKKERFSLILESASTNQTSMYLCASTNHQGDTQYFGPGTRLTVL.

This rearrangement joins TRBV5-6 to TRBJ1-1; the D is unclear. Germline CDR1 and CDR2: SGHDT and YYEEEE. Between the trimmed V and J ends, which lost 0 bases and 6 bases, there was a span of 9 bases. The CDR3 is made up of 13 amino acids. The CDR3 is CASSLENDAEAFF. The CDR3 DNA follows: TGTGCCAGCAGCTTGGAGAACGACGCTGAAGCTTTCTTT. The entire variable domain, with the rest obtained from reference TRBV5-6 and TRBJ1-1, is as follows: DAGVTQSPTHLIKTRGQQVTLRCSPKSGHDTVSWYQQALGQGPQFIFQYYEEEERQRGNFPDRFSGHQFPNYSSELNVNALLLGDSALYLCASSLENDAEAFFGQGTRLTVV.

The rearrangement uses TRBV5-3 and TRBJ2-5, with D unclear. TRBV5-3 is an open reading frame, and its role is uncertain. V dropped 0 bases and J dropped 7 bases, with 16 bases sitting between them. This CDR3 comprises 15 residues. The CDR3 is CARSLVAGGDGTQYF. The CDR3 DNA reads TGTGCCAGAAGCTTGGTTGCTGGTGGGGATGGGACCCAGTACTTC.

The chain is built from TRBV9 and TRBJ2-1, with D perhaps TRBD1 (6 bases). Germline lookup yields CDR1 SGDLS and CDR2 YYNGEE. The V end was cut by 0 bases, the J end by 7 bases, with 20 bases between. This CDR3 region has 17 residues. CDR3 sequence (DNA): TGTGCCAGCAGCGTAGAGAAATGGGGGCCGGAGTGGAATGAGCAGTTCTTC. This codes for CASSVEKWGPEWNEQFF.

The chain couples TRBV5-4 to TRBJ1-2, with 7 positions matching TRBD1. Germline CDR1 is SGHNT and CDR2 is YYREEE (reference sequence). There are 14 residues in the CDR3. The ends lost 4 bases at V and 4 bases at J; junction bases unmatched: 7. CDR3 nucleotide sequence: TGTGCCAGCAGCCAGGGGGGAATTGGCTATGGCTACACCTTC. The encoded protein is CASSQGGIGYGYTF.

The CDR3: CASSLGGEETQYF. The CDR3 bases are TGTGCCAGCAGCTTAGGCGGGGAGGAGACCCAGTACTTC. The chain uses TRBV7-3 and TRBJ2-5, with a weak D call TRBD2 (6 bases). With 2 bases removed from V and 5 bases from J, the gap between germline ends came to 9 bases. The length of the CDR3 is 13 residues. Looked up from germline, CDR1 is SGHTA and CDR2 is FQGTGA.

The chain has TRBV6-1 and TRBJ2-1; D is unresolved. Deletions cut 2 bases from V and 8 bases from J, with 7 bases between. CDR3 length equals 12 residues. Germline CDR1 reads MNHNS; CDR2 reads SASEGT. CDR3 sequence reads: CASSESWDEQFF. The CDR3, as DNA: TGTGCCAGCAGTGAAAGTTGGGATGAGCAGTTCTTC.

The chain links TRBV27 to TRBJ2-7; 10 nucleotides match TRBD2. V shed 4 bases and J 7 bases; nucleotides not matched to a gene: 7. This CDR3 contains 14 residues. CDR1 is MNHEY, CDR2 SMNVEV, per germline (reference sequence). The DNA for the CDR3 is TGTGCCAGCAGTTCTAGCGGGGGCAGGAGGGAGCAGTACTTC. Its translation is CASSSSGGRREQYF.

The rearrangement joins TRBV7-2 to TRBJ2-5, with unresolved D. Germline V gene sequence: CDR1 SGHTA, CDR2 FQGNSA. V lost 0 bases and J 3 bases, leaving 14 bases between the germline ends. The CDR3 has 16 amino acids. CDR3 nucleotides: TGTGCCAGCAGCTTAGCGCGAAGACTTGGGAAAGAGACCCAGTACTTC. As protein: CASSLARRLGKETQYF.

The gene calls are TRBV2 and TRBJ1-2; D unclear. The CDR3 runs 14 residues. Germline V gene data show CDR1 as SNHLY and CDR2 as FYNNEI. V was shortened by 3 bases and J by 4 bases, with 12 bases between the two germline ends. The CDR3 spells CASSDSESLYGYTF. DNA of the CDR3: TGTGCCAGCAGTGATTCGGAGAGTCTCTATGGCTACACCTTC.

V is TRBV4-3 and J is TRBJ1-1; D is ambiguous. The CDR3 covers 13 residues. The V end was cut by 0 bases, the J end by 10 bases, with 12 bases between. From germline, CDR1 is LGHNA and CDR2 YSLEER. CDR3 loop: CASSQESGIGAFF. The CDR3 DNA reads TGCGCCAGCAGCCAAGAATCCGGGATCGGAGCTTTCTTT.

This clone ranks as medium-sized. The chain carries TRBV30 and TRBJ2-6; D remains ambiguous. The CDR3 runs to 15 residues. Trimming shortened V by 4 bases and J by 3 bases, and 13 bases separated the two germline ends. Germline CDR1 and CDR2: GTSNPN and SVGIG (reference sequence). Here the CDR3 reads CAWKRIGDGANVLTF. The CDR3 coding sequence is TGTGCCTGGAAGAGGATTGGGGATGGGGCCAACGTCCTGACTTTC.

The gene calls are TRBV7-9 and TRBJ1-3; D perhaps matches TRBD1 (5 bases). This CDR3 is 14 amino acids long. CDR1 is SEHNR and CDR2 is FQNEAQ in the germline V gene (reference sequence). Trimming cost V 0 bases and J 7 bases, with 10 bases left between them. The CDR3 region is CASSLAWGSNTIYF. CDR3 nucleotide sequence: TGTGCCAGCAGCTTAGCGTGGGGGAGTAACACCATATATTTT. The full variable domain, completed using reference TRBV7-9 and TRBJ1-3, is DTGVSQNPRHKITKRGQNVTFRCDPISEHNRLYWYRQTLGQGPEFLTYFQNEAQLEKSRLLSDRFSAERPKGSFSTLEIQRTEQGDSAMYLCASSLAWGSNTIYFGEGSWLTVV.

The rearrangement uses TRBV11-2 and TRBJ2-7; D may correspond to TRBD1 or TRBD2 (5 bases each). This CDR3 is 12 amino acids long. The germline CDR1 and CDR2 sequences are SGHAT and FQNNGV. V lost 4 bases to trimming and J lost 10 bases, with 14 bases between them. The CDR3 DNA sequence: TGTGCCAGCAGCTCCGAGCGAGGGGCTCAGTACTTC. Residues: CASSSERGAQYF. The variable domain in full, completed from reference TRBV11-2 and TRBJ2-7, reads EAGVAQSPRYKIIEKRQSVAFWCNPISGHATLYWYQQILGQGPKLLIQFQNNGVVDDSQLPKDRFSAERLKGVDSTLKIQPAKLEDSAVYLCASSSERGAQYFGPGTRLTVT.

The rearrangement joins TRBV21-1 to TRBJ2-7; the table's D call TRBD2 went unverified against the DNA. TRBV21-1 counts as a pseudogene. This CDR3 is 14 amino acids long. This CDR3 reads CASSIATGAYEQYF. The DNA for the CDR3 is TGTGCCAGCAGCATCGCGACGGGGGCCTACGAGCAGTACTTC.

Written as DNA, the CDR3 is TGTGCCTGGAGTGTACCGCGACAGGGGAAAGAGACCCAGTACTTC. This sequence encodes CAWSVPRQGKETQYF. The chain couples TRBV30 to TRBJ2-5; 8 bases align to TRBD1. This CDR3 is built from 15 residues. Trimming took 0 bases from V and 3 from J; bases not matched to a gene: 6. The germline gives CDR1 GTSNPN, CDR2 SVGIG (reference sequence).

This chain joins TRBV19 and TRBJ2-1; D is unresolved. V was shortened by 2 bases and J by 1 base, with 6 bases between the two germline ends. The CDR3 consists of 14 residues. The germline V gene encodes CDR1 LNHDA and CDR2 SQIVND (reference sequence). Here the CDR3 reads CASSIRESYNEQFF. The CDR3 nucleotides read TGTGCCAGTAGTATAAGGGAATCCTACAATGAGCAGTTCTTC.

The chain combines TRBV7-2 with TRBJ1-3, with D unresolved. The germline V gene has CDR1 SGHTA and CDR2 FQGNSA. V dropped 5 bases and J dropped 1 base, with 9 bases sitting between them. The CDR3 runs 14 residues. CDR3 nucleotide sequence: TGTGCCAGCAGCCCTACATCTTCTGGAAACACCATATATTTT. Translated, it gives CASSPTSSGNTIYF.

This chain connects TRBV19 to TRBJ2-7; D is possibly TRBD2 (5 bases). This CDR3 spans 13 amino acids. V lost 6 bases and J lost 4, with 13 bases in between. Germline V gives CDR1 LNHDA, CDR2 SQIVND (reference sequence). The CDR3 nucleotides are TGTGCCAGTAGCTCTCCGGGGAGATACGAGCAGTACTTC. The encoded protein is CASSSPGRYEQYF.

This chain links TRBV30 with TRBJ1-5, with D perhaps TRBD1 (5 bases). In germline, CDR1 is GTSNPN, CDR2 SVGIG (reference sequence). The V and J ends lost 0 bases and 6 bases respectively, with 9 bases between them. This CDR3 comprises 13 residues. CDR3 coding DNA: TGTGCCTGGAGTGTAATGGGGGGTCAGCCCCAGCATTTT. It yields the protein CAWSVMGGQPQHF.

The rearrangement uses TRBV27 and TRBJ2-5; D unresolved. V shed 8 bases and J shed 1 base, with 11 bases lying between them. The CDR3 length is 13 residues. CDR1 and CDR2 from the germline V gene are MNHEY and SMNVEV (reference sequence). The CDR3 coding sequence is TGTGCCAGCGGGCCCTTCCGCCAAGAGACCCAGTACTTC. Translating gives CASGPFRQETQYF.